The entry below describes one T cell receptor beta chain. This entry belongs to a study of blood T cell repertoires in COVID-19. Looking at the study overall: COVID-19 samples from acute and convalescent phases originated in the United States, Italy and Spain. The analysed material was cDNA or gDNA that came from T cells, B-cell-depleted T cells, or PBMCs.

Germline CDR1 is MNHEY and CDR2 is SVGAGI. Trimming removed 2 bases at V and 0 bases at J, with 10 bases between. This CDR3 has 16 amino acids. Per the original methods: Amplification of reference gene primers provided the estimated nucleated cell counts. The repertoire was sequenced with immunoSEQ multiplex PCR; TCRdb's copy has only in-frame clones and lacks some. That table is the source of V, J and clone size, and D and trimming were worked out from the DNA. The sample includes some 260,000 clones, 82% of them seen just once. The receptor comes from a young woman with acute or convalescent COVID-19. Sequenced sample: peripheral blood. The chain carries TRBV6-5 and TRBJ1-4; no reliable D call. CDR3 coding DNA: TGTGCCAGCAGTTACCAGAACCCTGCAACTAATGAAAAACTGTTTTTT. This gives the protein CASSYQNPATNEKLFF.